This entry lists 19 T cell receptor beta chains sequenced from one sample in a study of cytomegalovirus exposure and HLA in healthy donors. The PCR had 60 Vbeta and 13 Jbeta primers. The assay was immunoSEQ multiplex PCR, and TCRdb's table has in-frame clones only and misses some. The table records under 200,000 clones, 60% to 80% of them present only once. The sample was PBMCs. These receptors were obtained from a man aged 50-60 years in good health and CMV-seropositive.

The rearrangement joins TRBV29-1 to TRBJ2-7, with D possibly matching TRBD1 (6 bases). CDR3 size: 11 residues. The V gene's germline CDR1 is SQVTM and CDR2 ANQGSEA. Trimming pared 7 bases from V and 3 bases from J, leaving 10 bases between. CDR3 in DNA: TGCAGCGCGGGACATAACTACGAGCAGTACTTC. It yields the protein CSAGHNYEQYF.

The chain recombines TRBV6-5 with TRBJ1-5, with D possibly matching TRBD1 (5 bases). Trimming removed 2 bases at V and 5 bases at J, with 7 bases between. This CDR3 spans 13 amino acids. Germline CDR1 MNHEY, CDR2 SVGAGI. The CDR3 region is CASSYRQYQPQHF. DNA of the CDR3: TGTGCCAGCAGTTACAGACAGTATCAGCCCCAGCATTTT.

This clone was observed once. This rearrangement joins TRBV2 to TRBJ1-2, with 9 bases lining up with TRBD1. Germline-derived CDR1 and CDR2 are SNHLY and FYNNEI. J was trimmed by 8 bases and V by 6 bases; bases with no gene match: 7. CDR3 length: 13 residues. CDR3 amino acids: CASSPDRGRGYTF. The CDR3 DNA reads TGTGCCAGCAGCCCGGACAGGGGTCGGGGCTACACCTTC.

CDR3 nucleotide sequence: TGCGCCAGCAGCTCGTCAGGGGACAACTATGGCTACACCTTC. Amino acids: CASSSSGDNYGYTF. The rearrangement joins TRBV5-1 to TRBJ1-2; D may be TRBD1 (6 bases). V lost 3 bases, J lost 2 bases, and 11 bases lay in between. This CDR3 has 14 amino acids. Germline V CDR1 and CDR2: SGHRS, YFSETQ.

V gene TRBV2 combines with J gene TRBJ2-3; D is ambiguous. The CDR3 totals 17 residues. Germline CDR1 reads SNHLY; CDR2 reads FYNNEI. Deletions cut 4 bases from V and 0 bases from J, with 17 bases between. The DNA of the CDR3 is TGTGCCAGCAGTGCCTTCCTAGTGGCGTCTAGCACAGATACGCAGTATTTT. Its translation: CASSAFLVASSTDTQYF.

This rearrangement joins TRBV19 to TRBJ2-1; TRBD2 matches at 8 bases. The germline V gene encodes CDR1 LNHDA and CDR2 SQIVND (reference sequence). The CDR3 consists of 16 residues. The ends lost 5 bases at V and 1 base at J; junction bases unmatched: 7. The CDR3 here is CASSSGGALSYNEQFF. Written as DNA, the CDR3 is TGTGCCAGTAGTTCGGGGGGGGCCTTATCCTACAATGAGCAGTTCTTC.

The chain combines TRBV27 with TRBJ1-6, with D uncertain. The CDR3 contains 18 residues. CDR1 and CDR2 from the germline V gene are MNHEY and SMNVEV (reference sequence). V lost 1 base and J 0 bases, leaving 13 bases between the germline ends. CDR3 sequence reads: CASSLFADPNSYNSPLHF. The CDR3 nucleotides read TGTGCCAGCAGTTTATTCGCAGATCCGAACTCCTATAATTCACCCCTCCACTTT.

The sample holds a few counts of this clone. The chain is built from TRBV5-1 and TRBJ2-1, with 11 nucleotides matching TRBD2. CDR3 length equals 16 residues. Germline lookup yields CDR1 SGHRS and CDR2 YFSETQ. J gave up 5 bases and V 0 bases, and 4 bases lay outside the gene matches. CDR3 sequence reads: CASSLVAGGPNNEQFF. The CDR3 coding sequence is TGCGCCAGCAGCTTGGTAGCGGGGGGGCCTAACAATGAGCAGTTCTTC.

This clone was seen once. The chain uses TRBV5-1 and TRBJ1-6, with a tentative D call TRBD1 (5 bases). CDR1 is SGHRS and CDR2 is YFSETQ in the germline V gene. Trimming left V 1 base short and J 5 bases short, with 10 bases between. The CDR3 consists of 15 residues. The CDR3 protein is CASSLQARDNSPLHF. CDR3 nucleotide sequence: TGCGCCAGCAGCTTGCAGGCCAGGGATAATTCACCCCTCCACTTT.

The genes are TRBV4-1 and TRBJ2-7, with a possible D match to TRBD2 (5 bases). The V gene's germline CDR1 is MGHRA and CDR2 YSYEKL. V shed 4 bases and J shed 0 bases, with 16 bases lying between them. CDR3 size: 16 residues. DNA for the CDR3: TGCGCCAGCAGCCCGCACCGGGGTGGCCGCTCCTACGAGCAGTACTTC. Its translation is CASSPHRGGRSYEQYF.

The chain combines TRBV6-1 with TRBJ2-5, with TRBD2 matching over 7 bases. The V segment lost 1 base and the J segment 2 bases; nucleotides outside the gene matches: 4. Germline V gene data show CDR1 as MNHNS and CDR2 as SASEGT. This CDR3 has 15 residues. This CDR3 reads CASSEVGGGQETQYF. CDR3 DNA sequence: TGTGCCAGCAGTGAAGTGGGGGGGGGACAAGAGACCCAGTACTTC.

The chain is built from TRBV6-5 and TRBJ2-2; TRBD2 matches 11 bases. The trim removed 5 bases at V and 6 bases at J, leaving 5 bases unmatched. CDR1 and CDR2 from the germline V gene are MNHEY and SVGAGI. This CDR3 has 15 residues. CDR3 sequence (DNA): TGTGCCAGCAGTCGACTAGCGGGGCCACCCGGGGAGCTGTTTTTT. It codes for CASSRLAGPPGELFF.

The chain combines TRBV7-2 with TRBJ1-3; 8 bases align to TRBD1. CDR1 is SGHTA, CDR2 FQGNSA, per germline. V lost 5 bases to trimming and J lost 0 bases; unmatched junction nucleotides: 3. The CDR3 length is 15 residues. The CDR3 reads CASSQQGVSGNTIYF. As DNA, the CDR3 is TGTGCCAGCAGCCAACAGGGGGTCTCTGGAAACACCATATATTTT.

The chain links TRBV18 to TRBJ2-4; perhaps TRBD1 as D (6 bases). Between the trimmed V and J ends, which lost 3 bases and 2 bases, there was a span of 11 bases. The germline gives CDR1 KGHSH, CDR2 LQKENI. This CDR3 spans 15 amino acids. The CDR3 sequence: CASSPAGVSKNIQYF. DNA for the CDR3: TGTGCCAGCTCACCTGCAGGGGTATCCAAAAACATTCAGTACTTC. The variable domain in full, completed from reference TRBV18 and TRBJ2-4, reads NAGVMQNPRHLVRRRGQEARLRCSPMKGHSHVYWYRQLPEEGLKFMVYLQKENIIDESGMPKERFSAEFPKEGPSILRIQQVVRGDSAAYFCASSPAGVSKNIQYFGAGTRLSVL.

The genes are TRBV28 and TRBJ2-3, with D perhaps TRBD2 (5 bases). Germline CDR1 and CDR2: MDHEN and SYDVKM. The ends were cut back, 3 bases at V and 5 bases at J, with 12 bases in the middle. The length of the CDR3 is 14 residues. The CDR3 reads CASSFGKGVDTQYF. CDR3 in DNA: TGTGCCAGCAGTTTCGGGAAGGGAGTAGATACGCAGTATTTT.

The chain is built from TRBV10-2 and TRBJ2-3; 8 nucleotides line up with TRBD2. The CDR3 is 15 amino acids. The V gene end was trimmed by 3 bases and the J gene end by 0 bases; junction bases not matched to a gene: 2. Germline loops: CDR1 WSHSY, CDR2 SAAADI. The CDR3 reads CASSDSGGSTDTQYF. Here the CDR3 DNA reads TGCGCCAGCAGTGATTCGGGGGGGAGCACAGATACGCAGTATTTT.

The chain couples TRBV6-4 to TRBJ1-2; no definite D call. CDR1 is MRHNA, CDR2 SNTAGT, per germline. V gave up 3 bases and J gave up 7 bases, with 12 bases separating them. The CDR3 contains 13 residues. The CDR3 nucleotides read TGTGCCAGCAGTGAATCGGTTTCTGGTGGCTACACCTTC. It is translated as CASSESVSGGYTF.

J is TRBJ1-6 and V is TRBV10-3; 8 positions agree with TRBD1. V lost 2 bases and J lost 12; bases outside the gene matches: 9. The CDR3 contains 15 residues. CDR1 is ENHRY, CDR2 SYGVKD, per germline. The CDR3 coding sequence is TGTGCCATCAGTGAGCGTGGCAGGGGGCAAGTACCCCTCCACTTT. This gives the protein CAISERGRGQVPLHF.

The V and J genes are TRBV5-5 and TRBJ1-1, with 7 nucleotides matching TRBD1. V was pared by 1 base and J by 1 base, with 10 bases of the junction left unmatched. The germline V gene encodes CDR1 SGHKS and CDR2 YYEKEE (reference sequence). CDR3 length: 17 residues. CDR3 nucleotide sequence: TGTGCCAGCAGCTTGTGGGGGACAGCCCTACCGAACACTGAAGCTTTCTTT. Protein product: CASSLWGTALPNTEAFF.